This TCR beta chain was recovered during a study of cytomegalovirus exposure and HLA in healthy donors. Study-wide findings and caveats: Clonal expansion, a later analysis showed, was greater in HLA-associated TCR beta chains than in equally common others. Many donors carried some public TCRs, although rarity characterized most TCR sequences. Diagnosis of cytomegalovirus status made by the classifier reportedly showed high specificity and sensitivity. The authors considered a cluster of highly shared sequence variants likely to be a sequencing artifact.

On this clone: Antigen: not known. At one end, the junction sequence differs from germline, possibly due to a read error.

The study ran its PCR with 60 Vbeta and 13 Jbeta primers. Profiled with immunoSEQ multiplex PCR; TCRdb holds only in-frame clones, not every one. This sample has 130,000 or so clones, with around 80% found just once. CDR1 and CDR2 (germline): SSHAT, FNYEAQ (reference sequence). CDR3 length: 17 residues. The clonotype was recovered from a woman aged 45 to 65 in good health and CMV-seropositive. The J gene is TRBJ2-5, the V gene TRBV7-7; 11 nucleotides agree with TRBD2. Sequencing input: PBMCs. CDR3 bases: TGTGCTAGCAGCTTAGGGGTTAGCGGGAGGGGTCAAGAGACCCAGTACTTC. Its protein product is CASSLGVSGRGQETQYF.